The present T cell receptor (beta chain) was sequenced within a study of blood T cells in healthy people across ages. A J-beta primer mix and a sample-barcoded 5' primer were used in a second PCR of roughly 6 to 12 cycles. TCRdb ran MiXCR on the 5' RACE reads and lists one entry per CDR3 protein. This repertoire shows some 940,000 distinct CDR3 sequences, approximately 32% found once; its top ten account for about a tenth. Germline CDR1 MDHEN, CDR2 SYDVKM. Unmatched junction bases numbered 7, after V lost 3 bases and J lost 5 bases. This CDR3 comprises 16 residues. Healthy Caucasians from Russia aged roughly 6 to 100 served as donors. In addition, the sample was reused for a study of T cells of mothers and their children.

V usage is TRBV28 and J usage is TRBJ1-2, with 12 bases fitting TRBD1. Source material: blood. The clonotype comes from a woman between 35 and 50 years old in good health. The CDR3 DNA is TGTGCCAGCAGTTTTCCCCGGGACAGGGGGCAGTATGGCTACACCTTC. It codes for CASSFPRDRGQYGYTF.